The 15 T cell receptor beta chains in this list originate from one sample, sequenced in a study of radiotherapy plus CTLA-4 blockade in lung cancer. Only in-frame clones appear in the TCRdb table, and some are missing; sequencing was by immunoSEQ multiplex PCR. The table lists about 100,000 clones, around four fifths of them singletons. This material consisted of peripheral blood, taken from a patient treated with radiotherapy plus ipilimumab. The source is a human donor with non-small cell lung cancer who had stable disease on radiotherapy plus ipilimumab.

CDR3 loop: CSVGDSTDTQYF. In DNA form, the CDR3 reads TGCAGCGTTGGGGACAGCACAGATACGCAGTATTTT. V and J are TRBV29-1 and TRBJ2-3, with D perhaps TRBD1 or TRBD2 (5 bases each). The CDR3 spans 12 residues. Trimming left V 4 bases short and J 0 bases short, with 5 bases between. Germline V gives CDR1 SQVTM, CDR2 ANQGSEA.

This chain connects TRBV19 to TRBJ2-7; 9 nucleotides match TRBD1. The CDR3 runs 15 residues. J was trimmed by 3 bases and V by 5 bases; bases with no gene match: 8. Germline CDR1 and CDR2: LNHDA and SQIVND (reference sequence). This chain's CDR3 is CASSETGTGLYEQYF. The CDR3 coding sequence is TGTGCCAGTAGTGAGACCGGGACAGGGCTCTACGAGCAGTACTTC.

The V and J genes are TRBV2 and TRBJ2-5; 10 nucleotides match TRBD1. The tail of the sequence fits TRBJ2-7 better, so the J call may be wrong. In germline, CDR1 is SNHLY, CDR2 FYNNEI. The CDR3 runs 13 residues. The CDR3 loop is CATSGTGVHEQYF. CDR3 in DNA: TGTGCCACCTCCGGGACAGGGGTCCACGAGCAGTACTTC.

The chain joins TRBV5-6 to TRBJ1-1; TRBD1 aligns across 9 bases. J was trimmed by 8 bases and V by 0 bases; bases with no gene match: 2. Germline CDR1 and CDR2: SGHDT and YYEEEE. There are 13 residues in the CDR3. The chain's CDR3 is CASSLATGGEAFF. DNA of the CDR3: TGTGCCAGCAGCTTGGCAACAGGGGGCGAAGCTTTCTTT.

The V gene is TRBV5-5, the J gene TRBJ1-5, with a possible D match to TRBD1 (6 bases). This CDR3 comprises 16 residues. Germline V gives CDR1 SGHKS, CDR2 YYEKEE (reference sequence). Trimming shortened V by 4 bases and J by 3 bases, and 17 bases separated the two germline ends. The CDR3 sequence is CASSLEPGQVNQPQHF. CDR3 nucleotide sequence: TGTGCCAGCAGCCTGGAACCGGGACAAGTCAATCAGCCCCAGCATTTT.

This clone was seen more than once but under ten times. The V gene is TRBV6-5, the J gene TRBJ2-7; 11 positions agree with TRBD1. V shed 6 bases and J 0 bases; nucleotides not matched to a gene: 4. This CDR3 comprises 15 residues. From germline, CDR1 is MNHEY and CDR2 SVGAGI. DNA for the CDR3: TGTGCCAGCAGGTCCGGGACAGGGGGCTCCTACGAGCAGTACTTC. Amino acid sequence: CASRSGTGGSYEQYF.

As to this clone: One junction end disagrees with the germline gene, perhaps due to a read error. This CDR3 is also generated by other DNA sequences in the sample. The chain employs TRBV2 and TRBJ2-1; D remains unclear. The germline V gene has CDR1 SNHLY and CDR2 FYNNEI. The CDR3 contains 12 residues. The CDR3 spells CASSEGYNEQFF. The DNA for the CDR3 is TGTGCCAGCAGCGAAGGATACAATGAGCAGTTCTTC.

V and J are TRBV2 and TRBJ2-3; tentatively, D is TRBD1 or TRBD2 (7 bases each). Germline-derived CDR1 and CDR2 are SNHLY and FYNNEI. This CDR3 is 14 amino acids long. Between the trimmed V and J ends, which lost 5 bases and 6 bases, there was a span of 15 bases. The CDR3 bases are TGTGCCAGCAGTCGGGGGAGGGGGCGTGATACGCAGTATTTT. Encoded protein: CASSRGRGRDTQYF.

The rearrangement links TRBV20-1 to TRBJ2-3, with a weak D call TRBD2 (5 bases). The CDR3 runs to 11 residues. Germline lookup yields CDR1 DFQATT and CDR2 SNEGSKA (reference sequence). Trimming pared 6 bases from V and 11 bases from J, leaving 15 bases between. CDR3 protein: CSAQQTGGQYF. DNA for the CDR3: TGCAGTGCCCAACAGACCGGAGGGCAGTATTTT.

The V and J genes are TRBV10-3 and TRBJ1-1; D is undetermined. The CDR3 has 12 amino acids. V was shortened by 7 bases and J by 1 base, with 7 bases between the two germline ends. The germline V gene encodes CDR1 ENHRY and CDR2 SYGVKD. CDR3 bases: TGTGCCATCAAATCCCCGAACACTGAAGCTTTCTTT. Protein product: CAIKSPNTEAFF.

CDR3 region: CASSLATSGGVAYEQYF. The CDR3 DNA sequence: TGTGCCAGCAGCCTTGCGACTAGCGGGGGGGTTGCCTACGAGCAGTACTTC. The V gene is TRBV7-2, the J gene TRBJ2-7; 14 bases agree with TRBD2. CDR1 is SGHTA, CDR2 FQGNSA, per germline. V dropped 5 bases and J dropped 2; count of bases not matched to a gene: 8. The length of the CDR3 is 17 residues.

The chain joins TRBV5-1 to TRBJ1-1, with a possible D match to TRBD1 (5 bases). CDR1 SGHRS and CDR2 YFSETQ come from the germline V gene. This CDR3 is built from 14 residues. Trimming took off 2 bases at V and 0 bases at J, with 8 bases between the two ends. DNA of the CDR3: TGCGCCAGCAGCTTAGGGGAGTTGAACACTGAAGCTTTCTTT. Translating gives CASSLGELNTEAFF.

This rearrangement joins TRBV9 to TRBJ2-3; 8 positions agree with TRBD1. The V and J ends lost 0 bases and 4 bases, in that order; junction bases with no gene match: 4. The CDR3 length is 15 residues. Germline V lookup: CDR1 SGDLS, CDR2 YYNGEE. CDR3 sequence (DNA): TGTGCCAGCAGCGTAGGGCAGGGGGCGCCAGATACGCAGTATTTT. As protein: CASSVGQGAPDTQYF.

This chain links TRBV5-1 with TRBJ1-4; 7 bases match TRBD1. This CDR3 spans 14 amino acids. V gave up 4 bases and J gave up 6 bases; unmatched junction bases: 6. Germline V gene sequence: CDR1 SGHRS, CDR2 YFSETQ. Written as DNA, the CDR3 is TGCGCCAGCAGCGACAGGGTGGGGGATGAAAAACTGTTTTTT. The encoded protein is CASSDRVGDEKLFF.

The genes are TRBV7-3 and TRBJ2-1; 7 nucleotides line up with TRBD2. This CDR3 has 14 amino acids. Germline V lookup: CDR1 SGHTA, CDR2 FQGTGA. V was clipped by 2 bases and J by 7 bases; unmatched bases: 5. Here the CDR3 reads CASSLGGRSNEQFF. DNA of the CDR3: TGTGCCAGCAGCTTAGGCGGGAGATCAAATGAGCAGTTCTTC.